Listed below are T cell receptor beta chains from one sample, sequenced in a study of CD8 T cells in ankylosing spondylitis. MiXCR, run by TCRdb on the 5' RACE reads, gives a single entry per CDR3 protein. Here the sample spans tens of thousands of distinct CDR3 sequences, over 5.5% being singletons. The source material was blood, either unsorted or a sorted T cell fraction (not recorded which). The receptors come from a male donor with ankylosing spondylitis or in good health (not recorded which). CDR3s include the opening cysteine and the closing phenylalanine or tryptophan. D genes are given only for firm matches. A clone size is listed for some rows: how often the clone was seen (once, few, many), or a class if it is expanded.

TRBJ2-2	TRBV5-1	many	TRBD1	CASSPRTGSNTGELFF	TGCGCCAGCAGCCCGCGGACAGGGTCGAACACCGGGGAGCTGTTTTTT
TRBJ2-1	TRBV12-3/TRBV12-4	many	-	CASSLRRSSYNEQFF	TGTGCCAGCAGTTTGCGGCGGAGCTCCTACAATGAGCAGTTCTTC
TRBJ2-7	TRBV6-5	many	-	CASSRRRTDQNYEQYF	TGTGCCAGCAGCCGTAGGCGGACTGACCAAAACTACGAGCAGTACTTC
TRBJ1-4	TRBV5-1	many	-	CASRSRAINEKLFF	TGCGCCAGCAGGTCGCGGGCAATTAATGAAAAACTGTTTTTT
TRBJ2-5	TRBV2	many	-	CASREVGRSETQYF	TGTGCCAGCAGAGAAGTAGGGCGGTCGGAGACCCAGTACTTC
TRBJ2-7	TRBV12-3/TRBV12-4	many	-	CASSLGHSDSDEQYF	TGTGCCAGCAGTTTGGGGCACTCCGACAGCGACGAGCAGTACTTC
TRBJ2-7	TRBV10-3	many	TRBD1	CAITLGQGGSPLYEQYF	TGTGCCATCACTCTTGGACAGGGGGGGTCTCCCCTCTACGAGCAGTACTTC
TRBJ1-1	TRBV7-3	many	-	CASSWGLHTEAFF	TGTGCCAGCAGCTGGGGGCTTCACACTGAAGCTTTCTTT
TRBJ1-2	TRBV20-1	many	-	CSALDRYGYTF	TGCAGTGCTCTCGACAGATATGGCTACACCTTC
TRBJ2-5	TRBV7-2	-	-	CASTRGGGGETQYF	TGTGCCAGCACCAGAGGAGGGGGCGGGGAGACCCAGTACTTC